This T cell receptor (beta chain) was recovered during a study of blood T cells in healthy people across ages. Study-wide findings and caveats: Researchers report that TCR beta diversity correlated strongly with naive T cell percentage. Naive and antigen-experienced cells could not be conclusively compared, given unsorted PBMCs.

Germline CDR1 reads SQVTM; CDR2 reads ANQGSEA. The V gene end was trimmed by 7 bases and the J gene end by 0 bases; junction bases not matched to a gene: 4. This CDR3 has 15 residues. Together with a sample-barcoded 5' primer, a J-beta primer mix was included in a second PCR lasting roughly 6 to 12 cycles. Each TCR beta cDNA got a 12-nucleotide random molecular identifier. Each CDR3 protein is one row after TCRdb ran MiXCR on the 5' RACE reads. The sample has hundreds of thousands of distinct CDR3 sequences; approximately 40% are singletons. This clonotype was seen many times. Its antigen remains unidentified. Each sample used at least 6 million PBMCs.

This TCR was sampled from an elderly man in good health. V gene TRBV29-1 combines with J gene TRBJ2-1; the match to TRBD2 covers 12 bases. The sequenced material came from blood. The CDR3 loop is CSAQTSGSSYNEQFF. Written as DNA, the CDR3 is TGCAGCGCCCAGACTAGCGGGAGCTCCTACAATGAGCAGTTCTTC.